The clone carrying this TCR beta chain showed up just a few times. What it binds is not known. This record comes from a study of T cells in Graves' hyperthyroidism and ophthalmopathy. Study-wide context: Sampling of peripheral blood happened at initial diagnosis, prior to any treatment.

Findings and limits, study-wide: Ophthalmopathy stood apart from stable hyperthyroidism in a 13 V-J model.

The CDR3 runs to 12 residues. CDR1 is SQVTM and CDR2 is ANQGSEA in the germline V gene. With 4 bases clipped from V and 10 bases from J, the junction kept 9 bases outside the gene matches. In the ophthalmopathy cohort, Clinical Activity Score was at least 3, NOSPECS grade at least 4, and duration under 3 months. There were TCR beta CDR3 regions amplified from RNA transcripts. During a first-round RT-PCR of the TCR CDR3, the HTBI primer set was used. TCRdb reanalysed the multiplex PCR reads using MiXCR and keeps one entry per CDR3 protein. The sample lists approximately 620,000 distinct CDR3 sequences, 15% to 20% occurring once.

The chain employs TRBV29-1 and TRBJ1-1; 7 bases agree with TRBD1. Sequenced material: blood. This sequence originates from a woman between 40 and 50 years old with Graves' ophthalmopathy. CDR3 sequence reads: CSVGGGTVGAFF. The CDR3 bases are TGCAGCGTTGGCGGGGGGACAGTTGGAGCTTTCTTT. Full variable domain (remainder filled in from reference TRBV29-1 and TRBJ1-1): SAVISQKPSRDICQRGTSLTIQCQVDSQVTMMFWYRQQPGQSLTLIATANQGSEATYESGFVIDKFPISRPNLTFSTLTVSNMSPEDSSIYLCSVGGGTVGAFFGQGTRLTVV.